This is a list of T cell receptor beta chains from one sample in a study of regulatory T cells in long-lasting Graves disease. TCRdb re-called the multiplex PCR reads with MiXCR, one entry per CDR3 protein. The sample holds 350,000 to 450,000 distinct CDR3 sequences, 20% to 25% seen once. Sequenced material: peripheral blood mononuclear cells (PBMCs), taken when the disease was refractory, from a patient treated with antithyroid drugs. These receptors all stem from a female donor with Graves disease. Both conserved end residues are trimmed from each CDR3. The D gene is left open where the match is weak. Clone sizes are given selectively: once, few, many, or a class where the clone is expanded.

J gene | D gene | clone size | V gene | CDR3 protein
TRBJ2-2 | TRBD1 | . | TRBV7-2 | ASLTGGINTGELF
TRBJ1-1 | . | . | TRBV30 | AWSRSENTEAF
TRBJ2-5 | TRBD1 | few | TRBV19 | ASSIWDSQETQY
TRBJ2-4 | . | many | TRBV28 | ASSLTGAAKNIQY
TRBJ1-1 | . | . | TRBV3-1 | ASSQPGTVNTEAF
TRBJ1-5 | TRBD1 | few | TRBV30 | AWSTGAGNQPQH
TRBJ2-7 | TRBD2 | . | TRBV7-2 | ASSLALAEFYEQY
TRBJ1-1 | . | many | TRBV12-3/TRBV12-4 | ASSLSFYAF
TRBJ1-5 | TRBD1 | many | TRBV7-9 | ASSFGQGDQPQH
TRBJ1-1 | . | few | TRBV9 | ASSVRPFETEAF
TRBJ2-1 | . | many | TRBV20-1 | SARGSTGASYNEQF
TRBJ1-5 | . | many | TRBV19 | ASSIPGQPQH
TRBJ1-1 | . | . | TRBV20-1 | SAPRALNTEAF
TRBJ1-5 | . | many | TRBV2 | ASNDNGVDQPQH
TRBJ2-7 | TRBD2 | . | TRBV7-2 | ASSSGTRTYEQY
TRBJ2-5 | TRBD2 | few | TRBV6-1 | ASSRLAGGTETQY
TRBJ2-2 | . | . | TRBV3-1 | ASGQDPRAGELF
TRBJ1-5 | . | few | TRBV20-1 | SASVQEIYQPQH
TRBJ2-1 | . | . | TRBV27 | ASSSGVSYNEQF
TRBJ2-2 | . | . | TRBV13 | ASSSGEDTGELF
TRBJ2-1 | TRBD2 | . | TRBV5-1 | ASTIAGGTFNEQF
TRBJ1-4 | TRBD1 | many | TRBV6-1 | ASSPFRDSRYEKLF
TRBJ2-7 | TRBD2 | . | TRBV5-1 | ASSTGTSGMGQY
TRBJ2-1 | TRBD2 | many | TRBV2 | ASSPGLAPYNEQF
TRBJ1-1 | . | few | TRBV5-1 | ASSLGFGVGNTEAF
TRBJ2-7 | . | once | TRBV20-1 | SASQGPRYEQY
TRBJ1-3 | . | . | TRBV6-6 | ASSYSMDWSGNTIY
TRBJ1-2 | TRBD1 | many | TRBV7-8 | ASSLRTPGQGAGGNYGYT
TRBJ2-6 | . | . | TRBV18 | ASSPSTGAGANVLT